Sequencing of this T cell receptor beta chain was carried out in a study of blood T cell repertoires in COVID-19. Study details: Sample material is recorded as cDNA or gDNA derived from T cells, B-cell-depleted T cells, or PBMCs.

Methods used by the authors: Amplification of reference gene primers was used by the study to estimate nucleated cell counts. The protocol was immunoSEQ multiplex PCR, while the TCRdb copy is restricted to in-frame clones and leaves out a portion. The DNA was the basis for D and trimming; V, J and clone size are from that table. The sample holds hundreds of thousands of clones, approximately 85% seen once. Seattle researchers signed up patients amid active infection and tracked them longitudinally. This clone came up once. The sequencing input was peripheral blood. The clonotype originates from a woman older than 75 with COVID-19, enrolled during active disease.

The CDR3 spells CASSPGQGVSGELFF. The DNA for the CDR3 is TGTGCCAGCAGCCCGGGACAGGGTGTATCCGGGGAGCTGTTTTTT. The V gene is TRBV5-4, the J gene TRBJ2-2; 9 bases fit TRBD1. From germline, CDR1 is SGHNT and CDR2 YYREEE (reference sequence). V trimming: 4 bases; J trimming: 6 bases; junction bases outside the gene matches: 7. CDR3 length equals 15 residues.